Listed below are T cell receptor beta chains from one sample, sequenced in a study of cytomegalovirus exposure and HLA in healthy donors. The data were produced by immunoSEQ multiplex PCR, yet TCRdb's version contains in-frame clones alone and is incomplete. The sample comprises roughly 110,000 clones, around 77% of which are singletons, and approximately 4.2% rests with the top ten. The sequenced sample was PBMCs. All receptors come from a male donor in good health and CMV-seronegative. Each CDR3 is given with its conserved first and last residue. The D gene is left open where the match is weak. Clone size is stated in some rows and not others, as once, few, many or a class when expanded.

j_call d_call v_call clone_size cdr3_nt cdr3_aa
TRBJ2-7 TRBD1 TRBV6-5 few TGTGCCAGCAGTTGGGACAGCTTATCCCTCTCCTACGAGCAGTACTTC CASSWDSLSLSYEQYF
TRBJ1-4 NA TRBV7-2 NA TGTGCCAGCAGCCTCCCTTTGGAAAAACTGTTTTTT CASSLPLEKLFF
TRBJ2-2 TRBD2 TRBV11-2 NA TGTGCCAGCAGCTCGTTTTCCGGGAGGGCCGGGGAGCTGTTTTTT CASSSFSGRAGELFF
TRBJ1-2 TRBD1 TRBV5-8 NA TGTGCCAGCAGCTTGGTCGGGACAGGCGGTTACACCTTC CASSLVGTGGYTF
TRBJ2-7 TRBD2 TRBV2 NA TGTGCCAGCAGGACTAGCGGGTACGAGCAGTACTTC CASRTSGYEQYF
TRBJ2-7 NA TRBV11-2 NA TGTGCCAGCAGCCGGGACTCAAGAACCCCCTACGAGCAGTACTTC CASSRDSRTPYEQYF
TRBJ2-7 TRBD2 TRBV5-1 few TGCGCCAGCAGCTTAACGGGAGGCGCCTACGAGCAGTACTTC CASSLTGGAYEQYF
TRBJ1-2 TRBD1 TRBV30 NA TGTGCCTGGAAACAGGGGGCGTTGGGTGGCTACACCTTC CAWKQGALGGYTF
TRBJ1-2 TRBD1 TRBV27 few TGTGCCAGCAGGTTCCGATCTCCGGGACAGGGGGCTTCTAACTATGGCTACACCTTC CASRFRSPGQGASNYGYTF
TRBJ2-1 TRBD2 TRBV27 NA TGTGCCAGCAGTTTCCCTAGCGGGAGGAATGAGCAGTTCTTC CASSFPSGRNEQFF
TRBJ2-1 TRBD2 TRBV7-8 NA TGTGCCAGCAGCTTAGGCAGCGGGAGACCCCTAATCAATGAGCAGTTCTTC CASSLGSGRPLINEQFF
TRBJ1-1 TRBD1 TRBV7-9 NA TGTGCCAGCACCCGACAGGGATGGAACACTGAAGCTTTCTTT CASTRQGWNTEAFF
TRBJ2-1 TRBD2 TRBV6-1 NA TGTGCCAGCAGTGAAAGTGCCCGAACTAGCGGGATTTACAATGAGCAGTTCTTC CASSESARTSGIYNEQFF
TRBJ2-1 NA TRBV5-6 NA TGTGCCAGCAGCTTGAGATCAGCGGTCTCCTACAATGAGCAGTTCTTC CASSLRSAVSYNEQFF
TRBJ2-1 NA TRBV12-2 NA TGTGCAAGTCGCCCCGGGGGTAGCGTTTACAATGAGCAGTTCTTC CASRPGGSVYNEQFF
TRBJ2-7 TRBD2 TRBV6-5 NA TGTGCCAGCAGTTACACGACTAGCGGAGCGTCCTACGAGCAGTACTTC CASSYTTSGASYEQYF